One T cell receptor (beta chain) is described in this entry. The record originates from a study of blood T cell repertoires in COVID-19. The CDR3 extends over 13 amino acids. V was pared by 1 base and J by 6 bases, with 6 bases between. Germline-derived CDR1 and CDR2 are SGHTA and FQGNSA. TCRdb keeps only in-frame clones here, not all; method: immunoSEQ multiplex PCR. Found here are approximately 300,000 clones, under 90% of them singletons; the top ten hold roughly a tenth. The sequenced material came from PBMCs or T cells enriched from blood (not recorded which). This TCR came from a woman in her 30s who had recovered from COVID-19. The chain links TRBV7-2 to TRBJ2-2; TRBD1 is a possible D gene (5 bases). Written as DNA, the CDR3 is TGTGCCAGCAGCTTAGTAGGGGCCGGGGAGCTGTTTTTT. As protein: CASSLVGAGELFF.